This TCR beta chain was identified in a study of T-cell reconstitution after alpha-beta-depleted transplantation in children. Study observations and caveats: Recipient T cells and thymic progenitors that survived gave rise to the high TCRbeta diversity observed at day 60 in some patients. Where alpha-beta T cells came from about two months after transplant was reportedly several hundred expanded graft clones. At one year after transplant, newly produced T cells mostly accounted for T-cell counts and diversity.

Preparing the TCRbeta library involved the use of unique molecular identifiers. TCRdb ran MiXCR on the PCR reads and lists one entry per CDR3 protein. This table has 500,000 or so distinct CDR3 sequences, approximately 10% appearing once. Concerning this clonotype: The antigen is undetermined.

CDR1 and CDR2 from the germline V gene are LGHNA and YSLEER. This CDR3 has 17 amino acids. The junction had 7 bases not matched to a gene; V was cut back by 0 bases and J by 2 bases. The chain couples TRBV4-3 to TRBJ2-3; TRBD2 agrees at 8 bases. The sequencing here drew on PBMCs, mostly from graft donor cells, taken 180 days after TCRalphabeta/CD19-depleted stem cell transplant. The TCR was taken from a female patient aged 2-10 years who had a stem cell transplant for aplastic anemia, so the T cells may come from the graft donor. CDR3 in amino acids: CASSQDASGSVTDTQYF. The CDR3 nucleotides are TGCGCCAGCAGCCAAGATGCGAGCGGGAGTGTCACAGATACGCAGTATTTT.